This record concerns one T cell receptor (beta chain) sequence. The antigen remains undetermined. The data were obtained in a study of T cell repertoires in cytomegalovirus infection. Overall study context: Evidence of both CMV infection and a matching HLA type came from public TCR beta signatures. Study-level points and caveats: Summed public TCR beta family frequency identified CMV carriers bearing the relevant HLA.

This CDR3 region has 15 residues. The germline CDR1 and CDR2 sequences are SNHLY and FYNNEI. Trimming pared 5 bases from V and 4 bases from J, leaving 17 bases between. TCRdb used MiXCR to reprocess the reads, holding one entry per CDR3 protein. Among about 700,000 distinct CDR3 sequences listed, approximately 33% were seen once. This chain uses TRBV2 with TRBJ2-5; D possibly corresponds to TRBD2 (5 bases). The sample consisted of cultured PBMCs, taken from culture after CMV antigen stimulation. The sequence was collected from a human donor in good health (CMV status not recorded). Some clones in this sample may be carry-over from other donors' samples. In DNA form, the CDR3 reads TGTGCCAGCAGTCCTTCCTCCGGGGTACCAGAGACCCAGTACTTC. This codes for CASSPSSGVPETQYF.